This TCR beta chain was profiled in a study of blood T cells in healthy people across ages. About the study: About one barcoded beta molecule per two T cells was captured by template switching. Study-wide results and limits: Estimates of total diversity, which came from one million sequenced T cells, were considered to be underestimates. Shifts in expanded clonotypes may have been confounded by donor CMV status, which was unknown.

The ends lost 0 bases at V and 6 bases at J; junction bases unmatched: 7. This CDR3 spans 16 amino acids. Germline V gene lookup returns CDR1 LGHNT and CDR2 FRNRAP. Turning to this clonotype: Its specificity is unknown.

Alongside a J-beta primer mix, a sample-barcoded 5' primer served in a second PCR lasting about 7 to 12 cycles. One entry per CDR3 protein, called by TCRdb with MiXCR from the 5' RACE reads. The sample yields 950,000 to 1,200,000 distinct CDR3 sequences, roughly two fifths seen once. The sequencing input was blood. The receptor was isolated from a man younger than 35 in good health. The chain has TRBV12-5 and TRBJ2-3; 9 bases are shared with TRBD2. The CDR3 coding sequence is TGTGCTAGTGGTTTGGTAGGGGCGGGGGGGACCGATACGCAGTATTTT. The encoded protein is CASGLVGAGGTDTQYF.